This T cell receptor beta chain was profiled in a study of shared clonotypes between healthy human individuals. CDR3 size: 13 residues. Germline loops: CDR1 SGDLS, CDR2 YYNGEE. Trimming removed 0 bases at V and 1 base at J, with 4 bases between. General observations from the study: Between a handful of donors, naive CD4 clonotypes were shared at a level of about 5%.

As regards this clone: The antigen remains unidentified. The same CDR3 arises from other DNA sequences in this sample as well.

TCRdb's table, derived via immunoSEQ multiplex PCR, lists solely in-frame clones and lacks some. The table shows about 1.1 million clones, with approximately 75% occurring only once. This rearrangement joins TRBV9 to TRBJ1-1; D is unclear. The sequencing input was memory CD4+ T cells from PBMCs. Noted subset: CD45RA-negative fraction. The clonotype comes from a man younger than 35 in good health. Some clones in this sample may be carry-over from other donors' samples. In DNA form, the CDR3 reads TGTGCCAGCAGCGTAGCTAGGAACACTGAAGCTTTCTTT. It codes for CASSVARNTEAFF.